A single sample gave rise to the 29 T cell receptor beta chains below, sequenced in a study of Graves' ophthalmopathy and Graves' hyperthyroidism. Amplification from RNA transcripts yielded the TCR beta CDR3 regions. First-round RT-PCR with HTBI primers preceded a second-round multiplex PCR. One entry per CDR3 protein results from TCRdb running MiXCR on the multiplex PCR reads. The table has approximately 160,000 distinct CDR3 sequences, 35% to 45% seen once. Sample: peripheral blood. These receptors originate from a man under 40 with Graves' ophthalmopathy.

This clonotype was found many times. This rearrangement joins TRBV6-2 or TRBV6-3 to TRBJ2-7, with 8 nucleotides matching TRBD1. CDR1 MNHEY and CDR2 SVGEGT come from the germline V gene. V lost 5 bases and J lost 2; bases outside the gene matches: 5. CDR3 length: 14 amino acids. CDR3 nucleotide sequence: TGTGCCAGCAGTAACCAGGGGGCCGCCTACGAGCAGTACTTC. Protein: CASSNQGAAYEQYF.

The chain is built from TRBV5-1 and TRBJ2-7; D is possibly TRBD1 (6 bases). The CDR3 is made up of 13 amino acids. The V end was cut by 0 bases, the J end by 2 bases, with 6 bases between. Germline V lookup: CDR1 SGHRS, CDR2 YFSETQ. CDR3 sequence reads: CASSLGDTYEQYF. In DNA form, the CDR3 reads TGCGCCAGCAGCTTGGGGGACACCTACGAGCAGTACTTC. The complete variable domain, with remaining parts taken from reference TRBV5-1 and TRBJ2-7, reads KAGVTQTPRYLIKTRGQQVTLSCSPISGHRSVSWYQQTPGQGLQFLFEYFSETQRNKGNFPGRFSGRQFSNSRSEMNVSTLELGDSALYLCASSLGDTYEQYFGPGTRLTVT.

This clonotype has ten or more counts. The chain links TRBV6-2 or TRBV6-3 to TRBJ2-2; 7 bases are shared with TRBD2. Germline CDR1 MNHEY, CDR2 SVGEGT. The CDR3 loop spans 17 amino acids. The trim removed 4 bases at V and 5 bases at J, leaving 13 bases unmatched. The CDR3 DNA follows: TGTGCCAGCAGTTCCCCTCGGACTAGGAGGGAGACCGGGGAGCTGTTTTTT. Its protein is CASSSPRTRRETGELFF.

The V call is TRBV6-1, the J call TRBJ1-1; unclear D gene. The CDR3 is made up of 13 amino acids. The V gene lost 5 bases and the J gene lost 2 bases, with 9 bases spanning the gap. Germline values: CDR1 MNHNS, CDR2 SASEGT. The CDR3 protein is CASSRAANTEAFF. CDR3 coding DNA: TGTGCCAGCAGTCGGGCAGCTAACACTGAAGCTTTCTTT.

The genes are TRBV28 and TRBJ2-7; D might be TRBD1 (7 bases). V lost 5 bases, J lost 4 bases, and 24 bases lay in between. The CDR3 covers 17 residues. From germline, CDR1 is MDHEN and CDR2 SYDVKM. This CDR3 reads CASSLENRGGIWYEQYF. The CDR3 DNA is TGTGCCAGCAGTCTAGAAAACAGGGGCGGGATTTGGTACGAGCAGTACTTC.

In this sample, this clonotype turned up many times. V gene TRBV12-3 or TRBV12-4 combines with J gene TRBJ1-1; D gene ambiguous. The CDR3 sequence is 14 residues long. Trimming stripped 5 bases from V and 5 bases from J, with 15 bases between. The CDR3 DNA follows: TGTGCCAGCAGTCCCAGGACCGGAAGGACTGAAGCTTTCTTT. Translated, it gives CASSPRTGRTEAFF.

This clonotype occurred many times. CDR3 sequence reads: CASSRGGRATPPAETQYF. CDR3 nucleotides: TGTGCCAGCAGCCGCGGGGGTCGGGCCACACCTCCCGCAGAGACCCAGTACTTC. The chain combines TRBV27 with TRBJ2-5; 7 bases align to TRBD2. V trimming: 6 bases; J trimming: 4 bases; junction bases outside the gene matches: 20. The CDR3 runs to 18 residues. Germline lookup yields CDR1 MNHEY and CDR2 SMNVEV (reference sequence).

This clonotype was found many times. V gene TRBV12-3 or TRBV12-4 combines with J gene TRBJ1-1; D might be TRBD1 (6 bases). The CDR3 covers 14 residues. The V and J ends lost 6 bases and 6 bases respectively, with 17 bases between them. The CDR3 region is CASSPQGEHSEAFF. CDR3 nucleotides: TGTGCCAGCAGCCCACAGGGAGAACACTCTGAAGCTTTCTTT.

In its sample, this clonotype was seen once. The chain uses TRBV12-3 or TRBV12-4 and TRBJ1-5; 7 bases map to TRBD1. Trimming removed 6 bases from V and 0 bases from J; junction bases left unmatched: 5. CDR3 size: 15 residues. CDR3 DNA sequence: TGTGCCAGCAGAAAACAGGGGAGTAGCAATCAGCCCCAGCATTTT. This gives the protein CASRKQGSSNQPQHF.

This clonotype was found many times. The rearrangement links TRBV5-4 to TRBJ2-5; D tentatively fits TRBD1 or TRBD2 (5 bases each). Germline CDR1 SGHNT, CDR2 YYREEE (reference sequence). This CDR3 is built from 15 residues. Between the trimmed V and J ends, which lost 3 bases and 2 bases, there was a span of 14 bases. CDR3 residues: CASSSRLSGQETQYF. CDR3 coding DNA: TGTGCCAGCAGCTCCCGACTATCAGGGCAAGAGACCCAGTACTTC. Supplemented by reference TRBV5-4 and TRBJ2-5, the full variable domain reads ETGVTQSPTHLIKTRGQQVTLRCSSQSGHNTVSWYQQALGQGPQFIFQYYREEENGRGNFPPRFSGLQFPNYSSELNVNALELDDSALYLCASSSRLSGQETQYFGPGTRLLVL.

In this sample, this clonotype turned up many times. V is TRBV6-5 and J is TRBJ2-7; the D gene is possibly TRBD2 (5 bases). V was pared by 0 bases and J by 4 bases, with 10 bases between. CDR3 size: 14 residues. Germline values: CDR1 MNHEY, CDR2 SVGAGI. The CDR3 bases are TGTGCCAGCAGTTACTCGATGCGGGCGTACGAGCAGTACTTC. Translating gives CASSYSMRAYEQYF.

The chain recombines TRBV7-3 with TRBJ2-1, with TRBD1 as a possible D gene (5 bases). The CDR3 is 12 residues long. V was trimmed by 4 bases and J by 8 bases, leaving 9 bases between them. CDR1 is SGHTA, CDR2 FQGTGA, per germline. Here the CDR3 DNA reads TGTGCCAGCAGCTCCCAGGGCCATGAGCAGTTCTTC. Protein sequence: CASSSQGHEQFF.

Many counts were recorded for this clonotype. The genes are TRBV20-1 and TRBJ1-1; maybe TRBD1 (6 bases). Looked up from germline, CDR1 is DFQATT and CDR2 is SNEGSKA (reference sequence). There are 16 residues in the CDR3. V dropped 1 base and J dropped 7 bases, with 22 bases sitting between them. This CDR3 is CSARAWTEGMNREAFF. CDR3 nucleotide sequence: TGCAGTGCTAGAGCTTGGACAGAAGGAATGAACCGTGAAGCTTTCTTT.

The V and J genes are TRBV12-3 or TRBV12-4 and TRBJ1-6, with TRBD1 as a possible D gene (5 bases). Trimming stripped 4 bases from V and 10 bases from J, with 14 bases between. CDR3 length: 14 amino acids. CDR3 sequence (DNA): TGTGCCAGCAGTTCTCGCCAGGGAAAATCACCCCTCCACTTT. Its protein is CASSSRQGKSPLHF.

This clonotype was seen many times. The CDR3 is CASSLEGTGLNTGELFF. The CDR3 DNA reads TGTGCCAGCAGCTTAGAAGGGACAGGGTTAAACACCGGGGAGCTGTTTTTT. The chain recombines TRBV7-6 with TRBJ2-2; 9 bases line up with TRBD1. This CDR3 region has 17 residues. Germline trimming cut 1 base from V and 2 bases from J; bases unmatched to any gene: 5. Germline-derived CDR1 and CDR2 are SGHVS and FNYEAQ.

CDR3 bases: TGTGCCAGCAGTTACGCGGGGGACAGGGGTTATGGGGAGCAGTACTTC. Its translation: CASSYAGDRGYGEQYF. The chain uses TRBV6-5 and TRBJ2-7, with 10 bases matching TRBD1. Germline V gene lookup returns CDR1 MNHEY and CDR2 SVGAGI. This CDR3 has 16 amino acids. V shed 2 bases and J 7 bases; nucleotides not matched to a gene: 11.

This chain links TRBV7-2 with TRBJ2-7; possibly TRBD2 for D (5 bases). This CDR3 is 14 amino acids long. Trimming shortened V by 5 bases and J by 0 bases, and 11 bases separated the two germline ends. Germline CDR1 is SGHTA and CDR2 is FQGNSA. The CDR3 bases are TGTGCCAGCAGCCCCTCCGGGGACTCCTACGAGCAGTACTTC. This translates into CASSPSGDSYEQYF.

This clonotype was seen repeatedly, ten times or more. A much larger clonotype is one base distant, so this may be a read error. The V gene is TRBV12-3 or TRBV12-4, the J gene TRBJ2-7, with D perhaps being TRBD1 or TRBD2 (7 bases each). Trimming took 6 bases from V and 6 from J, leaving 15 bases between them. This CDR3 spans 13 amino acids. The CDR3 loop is CASSRGGGIEQYF. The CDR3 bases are TGTGCCAGCAGCCGGGGAGGGGGCATCGAGCAGTACTTC.

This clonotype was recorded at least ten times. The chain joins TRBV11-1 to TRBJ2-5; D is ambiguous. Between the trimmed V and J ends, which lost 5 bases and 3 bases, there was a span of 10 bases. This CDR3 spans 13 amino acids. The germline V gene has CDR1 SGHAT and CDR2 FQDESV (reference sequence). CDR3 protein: CASSQTGEETQYF. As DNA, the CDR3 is TGTGCCAGCAGCCAGACTGGGGAAGAGACCCAGTACTTC.

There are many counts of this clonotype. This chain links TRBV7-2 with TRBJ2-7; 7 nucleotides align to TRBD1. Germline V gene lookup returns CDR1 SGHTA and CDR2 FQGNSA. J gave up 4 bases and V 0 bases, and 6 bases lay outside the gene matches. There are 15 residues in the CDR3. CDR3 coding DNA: TGTGCCAGCAGCTTAGCAGGGGGACAGTTTTACGAGCAGTACTTC. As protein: CASSLAGGQFYEQYF.

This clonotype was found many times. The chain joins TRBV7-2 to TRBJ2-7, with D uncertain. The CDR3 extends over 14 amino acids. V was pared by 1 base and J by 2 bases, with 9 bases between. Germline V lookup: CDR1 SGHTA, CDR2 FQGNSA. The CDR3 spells CASSLVGPTYEQYF. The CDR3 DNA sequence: TGTGCCAGCAGCTTAGTAGGCCCTACCTACGAGCAGTACTTC.

CDR3 DNA sequence: TGTGCCAGCAGCCGCGCGGGACTCACCGGGGGTAATCAGCCCCAGCATTTT. Amino acids: CASSRAGLTGGNQPQHF. This rearrangement joins TRBV6-2 or TRBV6-3 to TRBJ1-5; a weak D match, TRBD1 (5 bases). CDR1 is MNHEY and CDR2 is SVGEGT in the germline V gene. V lost 6 bases and J 4 bases, leaving 22 bases between the germline ends. The CDR3 runs to 17 residues.

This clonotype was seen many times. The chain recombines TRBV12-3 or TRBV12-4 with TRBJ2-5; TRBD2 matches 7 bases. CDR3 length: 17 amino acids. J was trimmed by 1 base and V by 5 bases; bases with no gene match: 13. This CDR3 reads CASSVHWPGLSQETQYF. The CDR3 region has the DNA TGTGCCAGCAGTGTCCACTGGCCGGGACTAAGCCAAGAGACCCAGTACTTC.

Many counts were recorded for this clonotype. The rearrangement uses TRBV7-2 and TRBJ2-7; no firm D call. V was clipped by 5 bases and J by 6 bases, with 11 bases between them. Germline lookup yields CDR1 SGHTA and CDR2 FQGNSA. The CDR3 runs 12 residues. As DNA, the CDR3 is TGTGCCAGCAGCATAAGGGTTATCGAGCAGTACTTC. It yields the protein CASSIRVIEQYF.

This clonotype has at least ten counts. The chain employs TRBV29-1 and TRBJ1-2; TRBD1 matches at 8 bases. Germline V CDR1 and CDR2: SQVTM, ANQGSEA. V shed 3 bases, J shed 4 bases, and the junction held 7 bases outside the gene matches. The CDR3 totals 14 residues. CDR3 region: CSVDGTGGTYGYTF. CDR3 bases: TGCAGCGTTGATGGGACAGGCGGTACCTATGGCTACACCTTC.

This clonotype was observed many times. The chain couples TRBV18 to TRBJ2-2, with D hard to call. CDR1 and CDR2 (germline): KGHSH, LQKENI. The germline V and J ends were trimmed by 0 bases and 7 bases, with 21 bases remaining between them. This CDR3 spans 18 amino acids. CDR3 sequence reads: CASSPPNGYLLPGGELFF. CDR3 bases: TGTGCCAGCTCACCACCGAACGGTTATCTTCTCCCGGGCGGGGAGCTGTTTTTT. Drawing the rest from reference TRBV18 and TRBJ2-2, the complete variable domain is NAGVMQNPRHLVRRRGQEARLRCSPMKGHSHVYWYRQLPEEGLKFMVYLQKENIIDESGMPKERFSAEFPKEGPSILRIQQVVRGDSAAYFCASSPPNGYLLPGGELFFGEGSRLTVL.

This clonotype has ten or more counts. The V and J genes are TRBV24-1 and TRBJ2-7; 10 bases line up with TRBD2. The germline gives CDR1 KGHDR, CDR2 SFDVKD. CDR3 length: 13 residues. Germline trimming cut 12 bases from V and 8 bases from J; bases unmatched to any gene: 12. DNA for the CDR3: TGTGCCGCCGCTTCTAGCGGGAGTCGCAAGCAGTACTTC. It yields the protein CAAASSGSRKQYF.

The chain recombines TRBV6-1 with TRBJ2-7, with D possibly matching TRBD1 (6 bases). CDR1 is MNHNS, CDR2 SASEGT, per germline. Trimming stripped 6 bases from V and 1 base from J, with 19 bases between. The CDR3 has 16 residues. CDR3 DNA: TGTGCCAGCAGGGCCCCGGCGACAGGCCCTTCCTACGAGCAGTACTTC. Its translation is CASRAPATGPSYEQYF.

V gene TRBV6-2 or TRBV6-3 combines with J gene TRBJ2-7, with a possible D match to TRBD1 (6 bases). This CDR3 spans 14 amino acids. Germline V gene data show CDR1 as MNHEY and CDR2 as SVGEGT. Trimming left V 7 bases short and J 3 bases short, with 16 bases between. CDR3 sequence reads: CASTPKGTYYEQYF. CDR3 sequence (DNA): TGTGCCAGCACCCCGAAGGGGACATACTACGAGCAGTACTTC.